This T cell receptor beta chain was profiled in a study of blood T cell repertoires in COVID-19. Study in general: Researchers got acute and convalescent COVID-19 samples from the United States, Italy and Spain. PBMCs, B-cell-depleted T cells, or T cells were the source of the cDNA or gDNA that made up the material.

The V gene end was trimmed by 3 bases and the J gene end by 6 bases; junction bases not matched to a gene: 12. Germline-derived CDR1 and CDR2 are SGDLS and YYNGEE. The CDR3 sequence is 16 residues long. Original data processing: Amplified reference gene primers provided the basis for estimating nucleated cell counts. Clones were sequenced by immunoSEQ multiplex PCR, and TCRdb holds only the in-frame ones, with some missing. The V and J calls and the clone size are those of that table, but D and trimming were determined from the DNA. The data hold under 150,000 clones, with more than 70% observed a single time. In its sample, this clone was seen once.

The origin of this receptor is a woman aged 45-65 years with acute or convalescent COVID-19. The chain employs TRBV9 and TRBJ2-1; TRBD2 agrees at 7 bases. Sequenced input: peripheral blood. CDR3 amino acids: CASSASPGGPTNEQFF. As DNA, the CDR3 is TGTGCCAGCAGCGCCAGCCCGGGGGGACCGACCAATGAGCAGTTCTTC.